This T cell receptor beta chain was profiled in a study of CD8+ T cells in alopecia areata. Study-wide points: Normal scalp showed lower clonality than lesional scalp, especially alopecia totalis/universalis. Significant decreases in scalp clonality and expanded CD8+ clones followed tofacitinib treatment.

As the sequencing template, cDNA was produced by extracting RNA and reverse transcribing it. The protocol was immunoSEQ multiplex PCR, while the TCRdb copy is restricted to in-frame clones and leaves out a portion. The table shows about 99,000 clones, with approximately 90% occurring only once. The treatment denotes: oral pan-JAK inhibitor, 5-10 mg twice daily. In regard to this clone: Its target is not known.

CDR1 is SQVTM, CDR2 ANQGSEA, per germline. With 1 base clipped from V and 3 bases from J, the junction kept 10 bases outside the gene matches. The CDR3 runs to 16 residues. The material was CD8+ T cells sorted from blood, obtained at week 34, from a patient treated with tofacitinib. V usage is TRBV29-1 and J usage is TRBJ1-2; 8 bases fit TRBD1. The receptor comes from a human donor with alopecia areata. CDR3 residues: CSVEGQGPGGDYGYTF. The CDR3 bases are TGCAGCGTTGAAGGACAGGGGCCCGGGGGGGACTATGGCTACACCTTC.